The 15 T cell receptor beta chains presented below share a single source sample, sequenced in a study of T-cell memory formation after mild COVID-19. TCRdb fed the 5' RACE reads into MiXCR, producing one record per CDR3 protein. The sample gives around 300,000 distinct CDR3 sequences, roughly 18% of which show up once; 20% to 25% is in the top ten. Input material: PBMCs or a T cell subset sorted from them (not recorded which). Receptor source: a man between 18 and 29 years old who had mild COVID-19 (a few samples of this study predate the infection). Cell type and time point are not known.

The chain recombines TRBV9 with TRBJ1-1; 8 nucleotides line up with TRBD1. The CDR3 length is 15 residues. The trim removed 3 bases at V and 8 bases at J, leaving 12 bases unmatched. Germline V gene lookup returns CDR1 SGDLS and CDR2 YYNGEE. CDR3 region: CASSAQGAGVSEAFF. The CDR3 region has the DNA TGTGCCAGCAGCGCTCAGGGGGCTGGAGTCTCCGAAGCTTTCTTT.

This clonotype was recorded a few times. The J gene is TRBJ2-7, the V gene TRBV7-9; 7 nucleotides align to TRBD1. Trimming took 10 bases from V and 6 from J; bases not matched to a gene: 9. The CDR3 consists of 12 residues. Germline CDR1 reads SEHNR; CDR2 reads FQNEAQ (reference sequence). This CDR3 is CAIQGPNGEQYF. The CDR3 DNA is TGTGCCATACAGGGGCCAAACGGCGAGCAGTACTTC.

At least ten counts were recorded for this clonotype. The chain carries TRBV7-2 and TRBJ2-5; possibly TRBD1 or TRBD2 for D (5 bases each). Trimming pared 0 bases from V and 1 base from J, leaving 6 bases between. The germline gives CDR1 SGHTA, CDR2 FQGNSA. This CDR3 spans 14 amino acids. The CDR3 DNA sequence: TGTGCCAGCAGCTTAGCTGGGACCCAAGAGACCCAGTACTTC. Encoded protein: CASSLAGTQETQYF.

The chain links TRBV4-1 to TRBJ1-5; a weak D match, TRBD1 (6 bases). The CDR3 spans 16 residues. V was cut by 0 bases and J by 7 bases, with 16 bases left in between. Per the germline V gene, CDR1 is MGHRA and CDR2 is YSYEKL. Here the CDR3 DNA reads TGCGCCAGCAGCCAAGATGTACGGACAGCCCCACAGCCCCAGCATTTT. It yields the protein CASSQDVRTAPQPQHF.

This clonotype was counted at least ten times. CDR3 bases: TGCAGCGTTGGCGGGACAGGGGATATGAACACTGAAGCTTTCTTT. It specifies CSVGGTGDMNTEAFF. The rearrangement joins TRBV29-1 to TRBJ1-1; 10 nucleotides agree with TRBD1. J lost 0 bases, V lost 4 bases, and 5 bases had no gene match. Germline-derived CDR1 and CDR2 are SQVTM and ANQGSEA. This CDR3 is 15 amino acids long.

The CDR3 here is CAISDPQRGSQETQYF. The CDR3 DNA is TGTGCCATCAGTGATCCCCAGCGGGGTAGCCAAGAGACCCAGTACTTC. V usage is TRBV10-3 and J usage is TRBJ2-5; 7 bases match TRBD2. V lost 3 bases and J lost 1; bases outside the gene matches: 8. Germline V gives CDR1 ENHRY, CDR2 SYGVKD. CDR3 length: 16 amino acids.

The chain combines TRBV2 with TRBJ1-5; the match to TRBD1 covers 8 bases. Germline V CDR1 and CDR2: SNHLY, FYNNEI. This CDR3 has 14 residues. With 3 bases clipped from V and 7 bases from J, the junction kept 5 bases outside the gene matches. DNA for the CDR3: TGTGCCAGCAGTGAGTGGACAGGGAGGCAGCCCCAGCATTTT. This sequence encodes CASSEWTGRQPQHF. The full variable domain, in which reference TRBV2 and TRBJ1-5 provide the parts outside the CDR3, is EPEVTQTPSHQVTQMGQEVILRCVPISNHLYFYWYRQILGQKVEFLVSFYNNEISEKSEIFDDQFSVERPDGSNFTLKIRSTKLEDSAMYFCASSEWTGRQPQHFGDGTRLSIL.

In this sample, this clonotype turned up a few times. V usage is TRBV10-1 and J usage is TRBJ2-7; possibly TRBD1 or TRBD2 for D (5 bases each). This CDR3 spans 15 amino acids. The germline gives CDR1 WNHNN, CDR2 SYGVQD (reference sequence). V lost 2 bases to trimming and J lost 2 bases, with 13 bases between them. CDR3 sequence (DNA): TGCGCCAGCAGTGAGGGTTCGGGGACGCCCTACGAGCAGTACTTC. Translation gives CASSEGSGTPYEQYF.

This clonotype occurred many times. J is TRBJ2-5 and V is TRBV10-3; D is ambiguous. Between the trimmed V and J ends, which lost 4 bases and 1 base, there was a span of 1 base. Per the germline V gene, CDR1 is ENHRY and CDR2 is SYGVKD. This CDR3 contains 11 residues. Here the CDR3 reads CAISAQETQYF. CDR3 sequence (DNA): TGTGCCATCAGTGCCCAAGAGACCCAGTACTTC.

This clonotype was detected a few times. This chain connects TRBV7-3 to TRBJ2-1, with 12 bases that match TRBD2. Unmatched junction bases numbered 5, after V lost 5 bases and J lost 0 bases. Germline values: CDR1 SGHTA, CDR2 FQGTGA. The CDR3 runs 17 residues. The CDR3 here is CASSPRTSGISYNEQFF. The CDR3 DNA is TGTGCCAGCAGCCCACGGACTAGCGGGATCTCCTACAATGAGCAGTTCTTC.

The chain combines TRBV4-1 with TRBJ2-4, with a possible D match to TRBD1 (5 bases). The CDR3 is 17 amino acids. CDR1 is MGHRA, CDR2 YSYEKL, per germline. The ends were cut back, 3 bases at V and 0 bases at J, with 15 bases in the middle. The CDR3: CASSHLVGPLAKNIQYF. CDR3 coding DNA: TGCGCCAGCAGCCACCTCGTGGGGCCACTAGCCAAAAACATTCAGTACTTC.

This clonotype was picked up one time. The chain couples TRBV30 to TRBJ2-7, with D perhaps matching TRBD1 or TRBD2 (6 bases each). This CDR3 has 13 residues. Germline CDR1 GTSNPN, CDR2 SVGIG (reference sequence). V lost 0 bases to trimming and J lost 2 bases, with 8 bases between them. The CDR3 region is CAWSVGGPYEQYF. The CDR3 DNA follows: TGTGCCTGGAGTGTGGGGGGCCCCTACGAGCAGTACTTC. Full variable domain (outside the CDR3, taken from reference TRBV30 and TRBJ2-7): SQTIHQWPATLVQPVGSPLSLECTVEGTSNPNLYWYRQAAGRGLQLLFYSVGIGQISSEVPQNLSASRPQDRQFILSSKKLLLSDSGFYLCAWSVGGPYEQYFGPGTRLTVT.

The chain recombines TRBV9 with TRBJ1-2; TRBD1 matches 7 bases. This CDR3 has 15 residues. The V gene end was trimmed by 0 bases and the J gene end by 4 bases; junction bases not matched to a gene: 6. CDR1 and CDR2 from the germline V gene are SGDLS and YYNGEE. Here the CDR3 reads CASSVDDRVTYGYTF. In DNA, the CDR3 is TGTGCCAGCAGCGTAGACGACAGGGTAACCTATGGCTACACCTTC.

V gene TRBV7-2 combines with J gene TRBJ2-3; D may be TRBD1 (5 bases). Trimming cost V 1 base and J 6 bases, with 11 bases left between them. The CDR3 spans 14 residues. Germline V gene data show CDR1 as SGHTA and CDR2 as FQGNSA. The DNA of the CDR3 is TGTGCCAGCAGCTTAGGCGTTAAGGGGGATACGCAGTATTTT. Its translation is CASSLGVKGDTQYF. Combining the CDR3 with reference TRBV7-2 and TRBJ2-3 gives the whole variable domain GAGVSQSPSNKVTEKGKDVELRCDPISGHTALYWYRQSLGQGLEFLIYFQGNSAPDKSGLPSDRFSAERTGGSVSTLTIQRTQQEDSAVYLCASSLGVKGDTQYFGPGTRLTVL.

V is TRBV4-2 and J is TRBJ1-1; 7 nucleotides align to TRBD1. Trimming at V came to 4 bases and at J to 8 bases, leaving 4 bases not matched to a gene. Germline values: CDR1 LGHNA, CDR2 YNFKEQ. This CDR3 is 12 amino acids long. The CDR3 bases are TGTGCCAGCAGCCCCCACAGGGGAGAAGCTTTCTTT. Protein product: CASSPHRGEAFF.